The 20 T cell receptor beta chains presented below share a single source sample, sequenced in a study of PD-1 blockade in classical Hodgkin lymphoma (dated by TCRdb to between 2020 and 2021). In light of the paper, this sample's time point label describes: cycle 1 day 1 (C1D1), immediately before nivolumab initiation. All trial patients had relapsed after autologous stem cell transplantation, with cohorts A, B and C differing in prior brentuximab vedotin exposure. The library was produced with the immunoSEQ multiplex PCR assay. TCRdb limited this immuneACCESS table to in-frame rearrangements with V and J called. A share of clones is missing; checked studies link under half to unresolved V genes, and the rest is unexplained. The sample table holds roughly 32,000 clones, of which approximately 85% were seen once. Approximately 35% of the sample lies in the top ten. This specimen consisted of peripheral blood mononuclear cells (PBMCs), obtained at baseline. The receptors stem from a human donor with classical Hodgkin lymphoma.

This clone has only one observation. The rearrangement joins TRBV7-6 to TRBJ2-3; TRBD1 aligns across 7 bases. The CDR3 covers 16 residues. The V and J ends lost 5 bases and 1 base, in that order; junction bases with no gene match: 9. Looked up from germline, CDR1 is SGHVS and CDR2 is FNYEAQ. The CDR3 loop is CASSRGTATRTDTQYF. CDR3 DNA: TGTGCCAGCAGCCGAGGGACAGCGACTCGCACAGATACGCAGTATTTT. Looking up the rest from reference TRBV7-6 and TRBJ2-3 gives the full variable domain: GAGVSQSPRYKVTKRGQDVALRCDPISGHVSLYWYRQALGQGPEFLTYFNYEAQQDKSGLPNDRFSAERPEGSISTLTIQRTEQRDSAMYRCASSRGTATRTDTQYFGPGTRLTVL.

Here the CDR3 DNA reads TGCGCCAGCAGCTTGTCGACTAACTATGGCTACACCTTC. It is translated as CASSLSTNYGYTF. The chain recombines TRBV5-1 with TRBJ1-2; D is uncertain. V dropped 1 base and J dropped 0 bases, with 4 bases sitting between them. Germline V gene data show CDR1 as SGHRS and CDR2 as YFSETQ. The CDR3 is 13 residues long.

CDR3 residues: CASSAGAIGQYF. In nucleotides, the CDR3 is TGTGCCAGCAGCGCTGGGGCTATTGGGCAGTACTTC. This rearrangement joins TRBV7-9 to TRBJ2-7; weak D call: TRBD1 (5 bases). The CDR3 length is 12 residues. Trimming left V 5 bases short and J 9 bases short, with 14 bases between. CDR1 is SEHNR and CDR2 is FQNEAQ in the germline V gene (reference sequence).

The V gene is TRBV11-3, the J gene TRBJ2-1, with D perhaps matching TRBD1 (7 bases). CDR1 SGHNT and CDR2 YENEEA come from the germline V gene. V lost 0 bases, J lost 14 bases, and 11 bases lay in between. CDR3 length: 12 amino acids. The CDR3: CASSLEGRGEFF. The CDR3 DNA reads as TGTGCCAGCAGCTTAGAAGGCAGGGGGGAGTTCTTC. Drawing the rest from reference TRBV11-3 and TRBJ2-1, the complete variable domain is EAGVVQSPRYKIIEKKQPVAFWCNPISGHNTLYWYLQNLGQGPELLIRYENEEAVDDSQLPKDRFSAERLKGVDSTLKIQPAELGDSAVYLCASSLEGRGEFFGPGTRLTVL.

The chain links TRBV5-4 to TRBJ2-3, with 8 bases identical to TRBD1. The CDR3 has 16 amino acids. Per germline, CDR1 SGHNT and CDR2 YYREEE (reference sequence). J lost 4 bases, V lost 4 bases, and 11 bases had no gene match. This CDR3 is CASSPRYRGISDTQYF. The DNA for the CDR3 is TGTGCCAGCAGCCCAAGGTACAGGGGGATTTCAGATACGCAGTATTTT.

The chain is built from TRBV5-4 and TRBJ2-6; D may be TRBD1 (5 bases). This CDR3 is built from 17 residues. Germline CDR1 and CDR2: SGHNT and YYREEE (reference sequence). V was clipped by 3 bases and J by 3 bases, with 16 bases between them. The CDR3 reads CASSSDPQGGGANVLTF. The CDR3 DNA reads TGTGCCAGCAGCTCGGATCCGCAGGGTGGTGGGGCCAACGTCCTGACTTTC.

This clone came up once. This CDR3 reads CASSLPVGISNEQFF. The CDR3 nucleotides are TGTGCCAGCAGCTTGCCGGTCGGGATATCCAATGAGCAGTTCTTC. The chain is built from TRBV5-6 and TRBJ2-1, with TRBD2 as a possible D gene (5 bases). Germline V CDR1 and CDR2: SGHDT, YYEEEE. This CDR3 spans 15 amino acids. The V gene lost 1 base and the J gene lost 6 bases, with 14 bases spanning the gap.

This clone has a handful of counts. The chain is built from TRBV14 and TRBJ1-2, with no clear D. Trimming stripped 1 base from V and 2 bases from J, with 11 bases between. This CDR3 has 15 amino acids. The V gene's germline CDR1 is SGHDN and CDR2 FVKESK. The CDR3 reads CASSQVALWNYGYTF. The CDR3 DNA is TGTGCCAGCAGCCAAGTAGCTCTGTGGAACTATGGCTACACCTTC.

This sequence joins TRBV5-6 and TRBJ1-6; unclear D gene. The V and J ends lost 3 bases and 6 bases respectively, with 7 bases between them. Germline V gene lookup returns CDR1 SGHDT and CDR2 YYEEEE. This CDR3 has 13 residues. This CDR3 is CASSSLGNSPLHF. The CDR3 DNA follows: TGTGCCAGCAGCTCTCTCGGTAATTCACCCCTCCACTTT.

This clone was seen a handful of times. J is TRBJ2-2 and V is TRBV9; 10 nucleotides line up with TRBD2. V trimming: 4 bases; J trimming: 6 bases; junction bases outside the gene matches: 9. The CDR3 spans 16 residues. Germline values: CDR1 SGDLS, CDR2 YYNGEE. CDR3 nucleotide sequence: TGTGCCAGCAGCACAGGGACTAGCGATACATCCGGGGAGCTGTTTTTT. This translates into CASSTGTSDTSGELFF.

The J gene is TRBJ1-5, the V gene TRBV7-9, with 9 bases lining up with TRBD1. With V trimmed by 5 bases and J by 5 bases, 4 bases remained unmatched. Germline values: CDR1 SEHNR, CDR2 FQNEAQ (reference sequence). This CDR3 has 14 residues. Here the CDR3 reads CASSPWTGDQPQHF. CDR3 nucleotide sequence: TGTGCCAGCAGCCCATGGACAGGGGATCAGCCCCAGCATTTT.

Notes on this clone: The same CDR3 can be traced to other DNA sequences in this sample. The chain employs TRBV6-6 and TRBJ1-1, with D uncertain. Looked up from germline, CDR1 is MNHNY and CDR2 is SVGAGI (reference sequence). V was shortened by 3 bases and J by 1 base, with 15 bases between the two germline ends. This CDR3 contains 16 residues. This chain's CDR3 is CASSYEVRESNTEAFF. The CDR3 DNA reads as TGTGCCAGCAGTTATGAGGTTCGCGAATCGAACACTGAAGCTTTCTTT.

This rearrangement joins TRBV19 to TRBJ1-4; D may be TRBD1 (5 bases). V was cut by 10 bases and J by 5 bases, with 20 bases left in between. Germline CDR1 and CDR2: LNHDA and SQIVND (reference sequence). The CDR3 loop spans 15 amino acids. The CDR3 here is CATSQSGTGNEKLFF. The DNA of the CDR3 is TGTGCCACCTCCCAATCGGGGACGGGGAATGAAAAACTGTTTTTT.

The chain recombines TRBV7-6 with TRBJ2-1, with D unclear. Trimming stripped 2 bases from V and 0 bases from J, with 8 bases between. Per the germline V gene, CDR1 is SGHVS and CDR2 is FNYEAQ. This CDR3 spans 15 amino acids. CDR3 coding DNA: TGTGCCAGCAGCTTAAGTCCGGGCTCCTACAATGAGCAGTTCTTC. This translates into CASSLSPGSYNEQFF.

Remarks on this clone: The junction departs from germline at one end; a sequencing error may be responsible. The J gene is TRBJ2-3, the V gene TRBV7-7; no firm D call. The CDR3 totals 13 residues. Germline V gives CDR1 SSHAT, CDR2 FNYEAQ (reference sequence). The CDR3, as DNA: TGTGCTAGCAGCTTGAGTAAGAGGGATACGCAGTATTTT. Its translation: CASSLSKRDTQYF.

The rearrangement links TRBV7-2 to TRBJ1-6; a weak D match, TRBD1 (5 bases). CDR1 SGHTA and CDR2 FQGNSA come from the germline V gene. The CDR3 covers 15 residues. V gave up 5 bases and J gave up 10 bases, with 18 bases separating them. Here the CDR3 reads CASSLEQGRGSPLHF. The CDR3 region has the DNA TGTGCCAGCAGCCTAGAGCAGGGAAGAGGGTCACCCCTCCACTTT.

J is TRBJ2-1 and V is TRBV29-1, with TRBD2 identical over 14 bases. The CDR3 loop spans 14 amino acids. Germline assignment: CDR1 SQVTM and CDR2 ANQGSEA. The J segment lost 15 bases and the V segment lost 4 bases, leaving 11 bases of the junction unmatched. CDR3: CSVVGLAGGQTRFF. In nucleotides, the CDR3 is TGCAGCGTTGTAGGACTAGCGGGGGGACAAACTAGGTTCTTC.

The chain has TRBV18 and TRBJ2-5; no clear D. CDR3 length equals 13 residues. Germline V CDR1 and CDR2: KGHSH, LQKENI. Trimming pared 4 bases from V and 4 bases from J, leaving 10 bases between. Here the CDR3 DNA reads TGTGCCAGCTCACGATCGTATAGAGAGACCCAGTACTTC. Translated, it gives CASSRSYRETQYF.

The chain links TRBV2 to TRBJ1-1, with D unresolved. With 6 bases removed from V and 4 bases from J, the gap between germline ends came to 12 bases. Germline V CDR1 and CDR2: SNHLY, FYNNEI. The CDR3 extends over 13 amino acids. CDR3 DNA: TGTGCCAGCAGGGTGCCATGGAGCACTGAAGCTTTCTTT. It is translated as CASRVPWSTEAFF.

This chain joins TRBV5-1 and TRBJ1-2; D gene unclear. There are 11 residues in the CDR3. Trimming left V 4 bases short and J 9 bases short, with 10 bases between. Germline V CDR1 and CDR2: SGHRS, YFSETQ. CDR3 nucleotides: TGCGCCAGCAGCGACTCGGTGAGCTACACCTTC. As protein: CASSDSVSYTF.